Listed here are 28 T cell receptor beta chains from one sample, sequenced in a study of blood T cell repertoires in COVID-19. Clones were sequenced by immunoSEQ multiplex PCR, and TCRdb holds only the in-frame ones, with some missing. Of around 160,000 clones in the sample, over 75% were seen once. The sample consisted of PBMCs or T cells enriched from blood (not recorded which). These receptors came from a man aged 50 to 59 who had recovered from COVID-19.

Written as DNA, the CDR3 is TGTGCCAGCAGCTTGAGTGTGTCAGTAATCACCGGGGAGCTGTTTTTT. This encodes CASSLSVSVITGELFF. This chain joins TRBV5-4 and TRBJ2-2; D gene ambiguous. Germline lookup yields CDR1 SGHNT and CDR2 YYREEE (reference sequence). Between the trimmed V and J ends, which lost 1 base and 4 bases, there was a span of 14 bases. This CDR3 is built from 16 residues.

CDR3 in amino acids: CASSMGGEYEAFF. In nucleotides, the CDR3 is TGTGCCAGTAGTATGGGGGGGGAGTATGAAGCTTTCTTT. The chain recombines TRBV19 with TRBJ1-1, with a tentative D call TRBD1 (5 bases). The CDR3 sequence is 13 residues long. Germline CDR1 LNHDA, CDR2 SQIVND (reference sequence). Trimming removed 3 bases from V and 7 bases from J, with 12 bases in between.

The rearrangement uses TRBV27 and TRBJ1-5, with TRBD1 matching 9 bases. The length of the CDR3 is 15 residues. The V gene end was trimmed by 5 bases and the J gene end by 2 bases; junction bases not matched to a gene: 4. The germline gives CDR1 MNHEY, CDR2 SMNVEV (reference sequence). The CDR3: CASSPRDRGNQPQHF. As DNA, the CDR3 is TGTGCCAGCAGTCCTCGGGACAGGGGCAATCAGCCCCAGCATTTT.

V is TRBV4-1 and J is TRBJ1-5, with a possible D match to TRBD1 (5 bases). This CDR3 spans 15 amino acids. The V gene lost 3 bases and the J gene lost 6 bases, with 15 bases spanning the gap. CDR1 and CDR2 from the germline V gene are MGHRA and YSYEKL. CDR3 region: CASSQGFAGGQPQHF. The DNA for the CDR3 is TGCGCCAGCAGCCAGGGTTTTGCGGGGGGTCAGCCCCAGCATTTT.

J is TRBJ1-4 and V is TRBV28, with TRBD1 matching 7 bases. V lost 2 bases, J lost 0 bases, and 0 bases stayed unmatched. This CDR3 region has 15 residues. From germline, CDR1 is MDHEN and CDR2 SYDVKM. The CDR3 DNA sequence: TGTGCCAGCAGTTTAGGACAGGCAACTAATGAAAAACTGTTTTTT. Translated, it gives CASSLGQATNEKLFF.

CDR3 sequence: CASSLGGGYNEQFF. The CDR3 bases are TGTGCCAGCAGCTTAGGTGGGGGGTACAATGAGCAGTTCTTC. The rearrangement uses TRBV7-2 and TRBJ2-1, with D possibly being TRBD2 (6 bases). This CDR3 is 14 amino acids long. Germline CDR1 and CDR2: SGHTA and FQGNSA. The V and J ends lost 1 base and 4 bases respectively, with 8 bases between them. The full variable domain, its missing parts supplied by reference TRBV7-2 and TRBJ2-1, is GAGVSQSPSNKVTEKGKDVELRCDPISGHTALYWYRQSLGQGLEFLIYFQGNSAPDKSGLPSDRFSAERTGGSVSTLTIQRTQQEDSAVYLCASSLGGGYNEQFFGPGTRLTVL.

The V and J genes are TRBV2 and TRBJ1-5; 7 bases match TRBD1. The length of the CDR3 is 15 residues. Per germline, CDR1 SNHLY and CDR2 FYNNEI. Trimming took 5 bases from V and 5 from J; bases not matched to a gene: 9. CDR3 DNA sequence: TGTGCCAGCAGTCCCTCAGGGGGACACGATCAGCCCCAGCATTTT. It codes for CASSPSGGHDQPQHF.

The rearrangement links TRBV5-1 to TRBJ1-4; a weak D match, TRBD1 (5 bases). There are 16 residues in the CDR3. The V gene's germline CDR1 is SGHRS and CDR2 YFSETQ. The ends were cut back, 4 bases at V and 5 bases at J, with 18 bases in the middle. The CDR3 bases are TGCGCCAGCAGCCCCTCCGGAACAGGCCCAAATGAAAAACTGTTTTTT. As protein: CASSPSGTGPNEKLFF.

This chain joins TRBV11-1 and TRBJ1-4; D possibly corresponds to TRBD1 (5 bases). The V end was cut by 3 bases, the J end by 0 bases, with 11 bases between. The CDR3 covers 16 residues. Germline CDR1 reads SGHAT; CDR2 reads FQDESV (reference sequence). This CDR3 is CASSFGSGTTNEKLFF. The CDR3 DNA is TGTGCCAGCAGCTTTGGGTCAGGGACAACTAATGAAAAACTGTTTTTT.

J is TRBJ2-7 and V is TRBV28, with a tentative D call TRBD1 (6 bases). The V gene's germline CDR1 is MDHEN and CDR2 SYDVKM. The length of the CDR3 is 15 residues. V gave up 7 bases and J gave up 3 bases, with 19 bases separating them. The CDR3, as DNA: TGTGCCAGCACCAATAACCCGGGACAAGTCTACGAGCAGTACTTC. It codes for CASTNNPGQVYEQYF. The full variable domain, its missing parts supplied by reference TRBV28 and TRBJ2-7, is DVKVTQSSRYLVKRTGEKVFLECVQDMDHENMFWYRQDPGLGLRLIYFSYDVKMKEKGDIPEGYSVSREKKERFSLILESASTNQTSMYLCASTNNPGQVYEQYFGPGTRLTVT.

This clone was seen only a few times. The V gene is TRBV28, the J gene TRBJ1-1; D is uncertain. CDR1 and CDR2 from the germline V gene are MDHEN and SYDVKM. Trimming stripped 6 bases from V and 2 bases from J, with 16 bases between. This CDR3 comprises 15 residues. Written as DNA, the CDR3 is TGTGCCAGCAGCGAACCTCCGGGGATAAACACTGAAGCTTTCTTT. It is translated as CASSEPPGINTEAFF.

The chain carries TRBV7-8 and TRBJ1-5; weak D call: TRBD1 (6 bases). V was pared by 4 bases and J by 5 bases, with 9 bases between. There are 13 residues in the CDR3. CDR1 and CDR2 (germline): SGHVS, FQNEAQ. The CDR3 loop reads CASSSRTDQPQHF. The CDR3, as DNA: TGTGCCAGCAGCTCACGGACAGATCAGCCCCAGCATTTT. Combining the CDR3 with reference TRBV7-8 and TRBJ1-5 gives the whole variable domain GAGVSQSPRYKVAKRGQDVALRCDPISGHVSLFWYQQALGQGPEFLTYFQNEAQLDKSGLPSDRFFAERPEGSVSTLKIQRTQQEDSAVYLCASSSRTDQPQHFGDGTRLSIL.

The rearrangement joins TRBV5-1 to TRBJ2-7; 11 bases align to TRBD2. Germline V CDR1 and CDR2: SGHRS, YFSETQ. There are 18 residues in the CDR3. The J segment lost 1 base and the V segment lost 0 bases, leaving 9 bases of the junction unmatched. The CDR3 DNA reads as TGCGCCAGCAGCTTGGTACCGGCCGGGACTAGCGGTTCCTACGAGCAGTACTTC. Amino acid sequence: CASSLVPAGTSGSYEQYF.

The chain combines TRBV7-2 with TRBJ2-3; a weak D match, TRBD2 (6 bases). CDR3 length: 17 residues. V was cut by 2 bases and J by 9 bases, with 24 bases left in between. Germline values: CDR1 SGHTA, CDR2 FQGNSA. The CDR3 DNA reads TGTGCCAGCAGCTTAAGTTTTGGGGGGACCATAAGTAGGACGCAGTATTTT. As protein: CASSLSFGGTISRTQYF. The full variable domain, in which reference TRBV7-2 and TRBJ2-3 provide the parts outside the CDR3, is GAGVSQSPSNKVTEKGKDVELRCDPISGHTALYWYRQSLGQGLEFLIYFQGNSAPDKSGLPSDRFSAERTGGSVSTLTIQRTQQEDSAVYLCASSLSFGGTISRTQYFGPGTRLTVL.

This clone occurred a few times. The V call is TRBV7-6, the J call TRBJ2-2; 9 bases map to TRBD1. Germline values: CDR1 SGHVS, CDR2 FNYEAQ. V was pared by 4 bases and J by 6 bases, with 6 bases of the junction left unmatched. The length of the CDR3 is 15 residues. As DNA, the CDR3 is TGTGCCAGCAGCTCACAGGGGGCGCGGGCCGGGGAGCTGTTTTTT. Translating it yields CASSSQGARAGELFF.

The J gene is TRBJ2-2, the V gene TRBV7-9; tentative D call: TRBD2 (6 bases). CDR1 and CDR2 from the germline V gene are SEHNR and FQNEAQ (reference sequence). The V gene lost 5 bases and the J gene lost 1 base, with 14 bases spanning the gap. The CDR3 contains 16 residues. The CDR3 DNA is TGTGCCAGCAGCCCCCCGGGGCGGGGGAACACCGGGGAGCTGTTTTTT. Translated, it gives CASSPPGRGNTGELFF.

The chain is built from TRBV2 and TRBJ1-2; maybe TRBD1 (5 bases). The CDR3 runs 12 residues. Trimming pared 6 bases from V and 3 bases from J, leaving 8 bases between. The germline CDR1 and CDR2 sequences are SNHLY and FYNNEI. This CDR3 is CASRPQDYGYTF. CDR3 sequence (DNA): TGTGCCAGCAGACCACAGGACTATGGCTACACCTTC.

The chain employs TRBV6-5 and TRBJ2-7, with D perhaps matching TRBD1 (6 bases). Trimming took 9 bases from V and 1 from J, leaving 16 bases between them. In germline, CDR1 is MNHEY, CDR2 SVGAGI. CDR3 size: 14 residues. The CDR3 reads CASQMDSASYEQYF. The CDR3 nucleotides are TGTGCCAGTCAGATGGACAGTGCATCCTACGAGCAGTACTTC.

The genes are TRBV4-1 and TRBJ1-6; D ambiguous. The CDR3 spans 18 residues. Looked up from germline, CDR1 is MGHRA and CDR2 is YSYEKL. V was trimmed by 2 bases and J by 8 bases, leaving 22 bases between them. The CDR3 nucleotides read TGCGCCAGCAGCCAATTACCCCGGGAATTCAGAGGAGATTCACCCCTCCACTTT. Translated: CASSQLPREFRGDSPLHF.

J is TRBJ1-2 and V is TRBV3-1 (or the pseudogene TRBV3-2), with TRBD1 identical over 9 bases. Germline V gives CDR1 LGHDT, CDR2 YNNKEL (reference sequence). The V segment lost 0 bases and the J segment 6 bases; nucleotides outside the gene matches: 5. The CDR3 sequence is 15 residues long. The CDR3 DNA is TGTGCCAGCAGCCAAGACATACAGGGGGCGGATGGCTACACCTTC. Encoded protein: CASSQDIQGADGYTF.

The chain carries TRBV28 and TRBJ1-2, with D unresolved. In germline, CDR1 is MDHEN, CDR2 SYDVKM. Trimming shortened V by 5 bases and J by 8 bases, and 18 bases separated the two germline ends. The CDR3 has 14 residues. The CDR3 coding sequence is TGTGCCAGCAGTCCCGACAACACGAATAGGGGCTACACCTTC. The encoded protein is CASSPDNTNRGYTF.

The chain is built from TRBV7-6 and TRBJ2-7, with 10 bases lining up with TRBD2. Germline V CDR1 and CDR2: SGHVS, FNYEAQ. V gave up 5 bases and J gave up 0 bases; unmatched junction bases: 4. The CDR3 length is 15 residues. The CDR3 DNA sequence: TGTGCCAGCAGCCTTGGACTAGCGGACTCCTACGAGCAGTACTTC. This translates into CASSLGLADSYEQYF.

The CDR3 loop reads CASSSTGSNSPLHF. CDR3 coding DNA: TGTGCCAGCAGTTCGACAGGGAGCAATTCACCCCTCCACTTT. The gene calls are TRBV27 and TRBJ1-6; 7 positions agree with TRBD1. Per the germline V gene, CDR1 is MNHEY and CDR2 is SMNVEV (reference sequence). The CDR3 has 14 amino acids. V was clipped by 4 bases and J by 7 bases; unmatched bases: 4.

The CDR3 spells CASSGLALETQYF. DNA of the CDR3: TGTGCCAGCAGTGGCCTAGCGTTAGAGACCCAGTACTTC. This chain uses TRBV2 with TRBJ2-5, with D perhaps TRBD2 (6 bases). The V gene's germline CDR1 is SNHLY and CDR2 FYNNEI. Between the trimmed V and J ends, which lost 4 bases and 4 bases, there was a span of 10 bases. The CDR3 runs 13 residues.

The chain couples TRBV24-1 to TRBJ2-7; D is possibly TRBD2 (6 bases). CDR1 KGHDR and CDR2 SFDVKD come from the germline V gene. The CDR3 contains 12 residues. The ends were cut back, 3 bases at V and 6 bases at J, with 8 bases in the middle. DNA for the CDR3: TGTGCCACCAGTGATCTAGCGTCCGAGCAGTACTTC. This gives the protein CATSDLASEQYF.

CDR3 amino acids: CASGRVAGGVYEQYF. The CDR3 DNA reads TGTGCCAGCGGGCGGGTAGCGGGGGGTGTCTACGAGCAGTACTTC. The rearrangement uses TRBV5-5 and TRBJ2-7, with TRBD2 identical over 10 bases. Trimming at V came to 7 bases and at J to 3 bases, leaving 10 bases not matched to a gene. There are 15 residues in the CDR3. From germline, CDR1 is SGHKS and CDR2 YYEKEE (reference sequence).

V is TRBV7-9 and J is TRBJ2-1; 10 nucleotides line up with TRBD2. Germline CDR1 and CDR2: SEHNR and FQNEAQ (reference sequence). Trimming removed 1 base from V and 5 bases from J; junction bases left unmatched: 5. The CDR3 consists of 16 residues. The CDR3 region has the DNA TGTGCCAGCAGCTTAGGAGCGGGAGGGTACCACAATGAGCAGTTCTTC. It encodes CASSLGAGGYHNEQFF.

The chain has TRBV5-4 and TRBJ2-1; TRBD2 aligns across 10 bases. CDR1 and CDR2 from the germline V gene are SGHNT and YYREEE (reference sequence). The CDR3 is 19 residues long. V trimming: 2 bases; J trimming: 6 bases; junction bases outside the gene matches: 17. DNA for the CDR3: TGTGCCAGCAGCTTTCCCGGGGGGGCTAGCGGGAGTTCTGGCAATGAGCAGTTCTTC. Translated: CASSFPGGASGSSGNEQFF.